Listed below are T cell receptor beta chains from one sample, sequenced in a study of T cell responses to AZD1222 COVID-19 vaccine. Sequenced by immunoSEQ multiplex PCR; TCRdb stores in-frame clones only, minus some. The table shows roughly 51,000 clones, with just over 85% occurring only once. The source was peripheral blood, collected 28 days after the second AZD1222 dose. Receptors were obtained from an adult who received the AZD1222 COVID-19 vaccine. Both conserved end residues are part of each CDR3. The D gene is left open where the match is weak. Size values are once, few and many counts, or a class for expanded clones, and some rows have none.

TRBV5-6	TRBJ2-4	NA	NA	CASSDVAKNIQYF	TGTGCCAGCAGCGATGTAGCCAAAAACATTCAGTACTTC
TRBV6-5	TRBJ1-5	NA	NA	CASSFGSQPQHF	TGTGCCAGCAGTTTCGGGAGTCAGCCCCAGCATTTT
TRBV28	TRBJ2-2	NA	TRBD2	CASSPGTSGRITGELFF	TGTGCCAGCAGTCCCGGGACTAGCGGGAGGATCACCGGGGAGCTGTTTTTT
TRBV27	TRBJ1-1	once	TRBD1	CASSSSTDRDTEAFF	TGTGCCAGCAGTTCATCGACGGACAGGGACACTGAAGCTTTCTTT
TRBV28	TRBJ2-2	once	NA	CASSLTATNTGELFF	TGTGCCAGCAGTTTAACGGCTACCAACACCGGGGAGCTGTTTTTT
TRBV11-2	TRBJ2-1	few	NA	CASSISGLANEQFF	TGTGCCAGCAGCATCTCCGGACTCGCTAATGAGCAGTTCTTC
TRBV7-2	TRBJ2-3	NA	NA	CASSLNFGNTDTQYF	TGTGCCAGCAGCTTAAATTTCGGGAACACAGATACGCAGTATTTT
TRBV29-1	TRBJ2-1	NA	NA	CSVGTGSYNEQFF	TGCAGCGTTGGTACAGGGTCCTACAATGAGCAGTTCTTC
TRBV5-5	TRBJ2-7	once	TRBD1	CASSLAGTVGEQYF	TGTGCCAGCAGCTTGGCCGGGACAGTAGGCGAGCAGTACTTC
TRBV4-1	TRBJ1-1	NA	NA	CASSQTRQIMNTEAFF	TGCGCCAGCAGCCAGACCAGACAGATTATGAACACTGAAGCTTTCTTT